A single sample gave rise to the 9 T cell receptor beta chains below, sequenced in a study of blood T cell repertoires in COVID-19. The data were produced by immunoSEQ multiplex PCR, yet TCRdb's version contains in-frame clones alone and is incomplete. The table shows 180,000 or so clones, with roughly 78% occurring only once. Source material: peripheral blood. These receptors originate from a woman of 80 years or more with active or convalescent COVID-19.

This clone was observed a single time. The chain joins TRBV5-4 to TRBJ2-6; unclear D gene. This CDR3 region has 17 residues. Germline V gene data show CDR1 as SGHNT and CDR2 as YYREEE (reference sequence). The germline V and J ends were trimmed by 3 bases and 0 bases, with 13 bases remaining between them. This CDR3 reads CASSSTENTSGANVLTF. The CDR3 DNA is TGTGCCAGCAGCTCAACGGAGAACACCTCTGGGGCCAACGTCCTGACTTTC.

This clone was detected only once. This chain joins TRBV5-1 and TRBJ2-5; 8 bases are shared with TRBD2. The germline V gene has CDR1 SGHRS and CDR2 YFSETQ. With 4 bases clipped from V and 2 bases from J, the junction kept 4 bases outside the gene matches. The CDR3 loop spans 14 amino acids. The CDR3 spells CASSKLAVQETQYF. DNA for the CDR3: TGCGCCAGCAGCAAACTAGCGGTTCAAGAGACCCAGTACTTC. Together with reference TRBV5-1 and TRBJ2-5, the CDR3 gives the full variable domain: KAGVTQTPRYLIKTRGQQVTLSCSPISGHRSVSWYQQTPGQGLQFLFEYFSETQRNKGNFPGRFSGRQFSNSRSEMNVSTLELGDSALYLCASSKLAVQETQYFGPGTRLLVL.

Remarks on this clone: One junction end does not reproduce the germline sequence, and a read error may be involved. The gene calls are TRBV5-1 and TRBJ2-3, with a weak D call TRBD1 (6 bases). CDR1 is SGHRS, CDR2 YFSETQ, per germline. The CDR3 length is 13 residues. CDR3 loop: CASSFDRDTHLCF. CDR3 coding DNA: TGCGCCAGCAGCTTCGACCGGGACACTCATTTATGTTTT.

The genes are TRBV29-1 and TRBJ2-1; unclear D gene. Germline loops: CDR1 SQVTM, CDR2 ANQGSEA. The V and J ends lost 1 base and 2 bases respectively, with 9 bases between them. The CDR3 has 14 residues. CDR3 amino acids: CSVEGTAAYNEQFF. As DNA, the CDR3 is TGCAGCGTTGAAGGAACAGCTGCCTACAATGAGCAGTTCTTC.

This clone occurred once. The rearrangement links TRBV15 to TRBJ1-1; no definite D call. CDR3 length: 13 residues. Germline lookup yields CDR1 LNHNV and CDR2 YYDKDF (reference sequence). Trimming pared 5 bases from V and 0 bases from J, leaving 7 bases between. CDR3 bases: TGTGCCACCAGCCCCGAGATGAACACTGAAGCTTTCTTT. Encoded protein: CATSPEMNTEAFF.

This clone turned up a few times. The V call is TRBV6-2 or TRBV6-3, the J call TRBJ1-5; possibly TRBD1 for D (6 bases). Trimming left V 6 bases short and J 3 bases short, with 18 bases between. Germline V CDR1 and CDR2: MNHEY, SVGEGT. The CDR3 length is 16 residues. The CDR3 coding sequence is TGTGCCAGCAGCAGGGGAAACAGGGATTTCAATCAGCCCCAGCATTTT. Translation: CASSRGNRDFNQPQHF.

The rearrangement uses TRBV10-3 and TRBJ2-6; 10 bases align to TRBD1. The CDR3 has 19 residues. Germline V lookup: CDR1 ENHRY, CDR2 SYGVKD. J lost 0 bases, V lost 4 bases, and 9 bases had no gene match. CDR3 in DNA: TGTGCCATCAGTGGGGGTTGGGACAGGGGACGCTCTGGGGCCAACGTCCTGACTTTC. Its translation is CAISGGWDRGRSGANVLTF.

The gene calls are TRBV7-2 and TRBJ1-4; 8 positions match TRBD1. V was pared by 5 bases and J by 10 bases, with 12 bases of the junction left unmatched. The CDR3 has 15 amino acids. CDR1 is SGHTA, CDR2 FQGNSA, per germline. The CDR3 region has the DNA TGTGCCAGCAGCGCCCTTCAGGGGGCTTTGGGAAAACTGTTTTTT. Translating it yields CASSALQGALGKLFF.

The chain uses TRBV6-2 or TRBV6-3 and TRBJ2-3; TRBD2 agrees at 9 bases. Per germline, CDR1 MNHEY and CDR2 SVGEGT. There are 18 residues in the CDR3. Trimming at V came to 2 bases and at J to 2 bases, leaving 11 bases not matched to a gene. As DNA, the CDR3 is TGTGCCAGCAGTTACACCTCAGTAGCGGGGGCCGACACAGATACGCAGTATTTT. This sequence encodes CASSYTSVAGADTDTQYF.